A selection of T cell receptor beta chains follows, all from one sample in a study of shared clonotypes between healthy human individuals. Repertoires were generated with immunoSEQ multiplex PCR, while TCRdb's copy carries only in-frame clones and drops some. The sample contains about 2,500,000 clones, roughly 92% of which appear only once. Sequencing was carried out using naive CD4+ T cells sorted from blood. All receptors derive from a man aged 18 to 29 in good health. Both conserved end residues are part of each CDR3. Fields, in order: D gene, V gene, clone size, J gene, CDR3 protein, CDR3 DNA. A D gene is named only where the DNA matches it firmly. Rows give clone size only sometimes, using once, few, many, or a class for an expanded clone.

D: -
V: TRBV27
size: -
J: TRBJ2-7
CDR3: CASSLGSPYEQYF
DNA: TGTGCCAGCAGTTTAGGGTCCCCCTACGAGCAGTACTTC

D: TRBD1
V: TRBV18
size: -
J: TRBJ2-1
CDR3: CASSLSYGTGYNEQFF
DNA: TGTGCCAGCTCACTCAGCTACGGGACAGGGTACAATGAGCAGTTCTTC

D: TRBD2
V: TRBV7-2
size: -
J: TRBJ2-2
CDR3: CASSLLPLAGVNTGELFF
DNA: TGTGCCAGCAGCCTCCTACCCTTAGCGGGAGTCAACACCGGGGAGCTGTTTTTT

D: -
V: TRBV5-8
size: -
J: TRBJ2-1
CDR3: CASSLLQTTHVGQFF
DNA: TGTGCCAGCAGCTTGTTACAGACCACTCATGTCGGGCAGTTCTTC

D: TRBD1
V: TRBV27
size: -
J: TRBJ2-4
CDR3: CASSPGTGLRNIQYF
DNA: TGTGCCAGCAGTCCCGGGACAGGGCTGAGAAACATTCAGTACTTC

D: -
V: TRBV5-1
size: few
J: TRBJ1-5
CDR3: CAPMKELGSIQQPQHF
DNA: TGCGCCCCGATGAAGGAACTGGGGTCGATCCAACAGCCCCAGCATTTT

D: -
V: TRBV6-5
size: -
J: TRBJ2-7
CDR3: CASSRGLEGEQYF
DNA: TGTGCCAGCAGCCGGGGACTGGAAGGCGAGCAGTACTTC

D: TRBD1
V: TRBV2
size: -
J: TRBJ1-1
CDR3: CASSGDSPEAFF
DNA: TGTGCCAGCAGCGGGGACAGCCCGGAAGCTTTCTTT

D: -
V: TRBV6-5
size: -
J: TRBJ2-2
CDR3: CASSYSTLASGELFF
DNA: TGTGCCAGCAGTTACTCGACCCTCGCGTCGGGGGAGCTGTTTTTT

D: -
V: TRBV28
size: -
J: TRBJ1-1
CDR3: CASRSSVNTEAFF
DNA: TGTGCCAGCAGATCCTCGGTGAACACTGAAGCTTTCTTT

D: -
V: TRBV6-5
size: -
J: TRBJ1-2
CDR3: CASSYSPGGLYGYTF
DNA: TGTGCCAGCAGTTACTCGCCGGGGGGCCTCTATGGCTACACCTTC

D: TRBD2
V: TRBV5-4
size: -
J: TRBJ2-5
CDR3: CASSPLTSGGAPQTQYF
DNA: TGTGCCAGCAGCCCTCTGACTAGCGGGGGGGCCCCCCAGACCCAGTACTTC

D: -
V: TRBV30
size: -
J: TRBJ2-1
CDR3: CAWTLGISYNEQFF
DNA: TGTGCCTGGACTTTAGGGATTAGCTACAATGAGCAGTTCTTC

D: -
V: TRBV7-6
size: -
J: TRBJ2-5
CDR3: CASSLSLGETQYF
DNA: TGTGCCAGCAGCTTATCTCTAGGCGAGACCCAGTACTTC

D: -
V: TRBV10-2
size: -
J: TRBJ2-3
CDR3: CASTGYTLTDTQYF
DNA: TGCGCCAGCACCGGGTACACCCTCACAGATACGCAGTATTTT

D: -
V: TRBV5-1
size: -
J: TRBJ2-1
CDR3: CASSLEGPGSNEQFF
DNA: TGCGCCAGCAGCTTGGAAGGGCCGGGTTCCAATGAGCAGTTCTTC

D: TRBD2
V: TRBV6-6
size: -
J: TRBJ2-7
CDR3: CASWDVGLRESEQYF
DNA: TGTGCCAGCTGGGATGTGGGGCTGCGGGAGTCCGAGCAGTACTTC

D: TRBD1
V: TRBV28
size: -
J: TRBJ1-2
CDR3: CARPDDRGRGYGYTF
DNA: TGTGCCAGACCAGACGACAGGGGGCGCGGCTATGGCTACACCTTC

D: -
V: TRBV19
size: -
J: TRBJ1-3
CDR3: CASSQKGFRTIYF
DNA: TGTGCCAGTAGTCAGAAGGGGTTTAGGACCATATATTTT

D: -
V: TRBV18
size: -
J: TRBJ2-5
CDR3: CASSTRQGETQYF
DNA: TGTGCCAGCTCAACCCGCCAGGGGGAGACCCAGTACTTC

D: TRBD1
V: TRBV5-1
size: once
J: TRBJ1-6
CDR3: CASSLWPGGGDSPLHF
DNA: TGCGCCAGCAGCTTGTGGCCAGGGGGCGGCGATTCACCCCTCCACTTT

D: -
V: TRBV20-1
size: few
J: TRBJ2-5
CDR3: CSARGETQYF
DNA: TGCAGTGCTCGAGGGGAGACCCAGTACTTC

D: TRBD1
V: TRBV27
size: -
J: TRBJ2-7
CDR3: CASSPWTGVMGYEQYF
DNA: TGTGCCAGCAGTCCATGGACAGGGGTAATGGGCTACGAGCAGTACTTC

D: -
V: TRBV15
size: -
J: TRBJ1-2
CDR3: CATSRERPGLDGYTF
DNA: TGTGCCACCAGCAGAGAACGCCCAGGTCTAGATGGCTACACCTTC

D: -
V: TRBV9
size: -
J: TRBJ1-1
CDR3: CASSVGQTNTEAFF
DNA: TGTGCCAGCAGCGTAGGCCAGACGAACACTGAAGCTTTCTTT

D: TRBD2
V: TRBV4-1
size: -
J: TRBJ2-4
CDR3: CASSQDPPSGDKNIQYF
DNA: TGCGCCAGCAGCCAAGATCCCCCCAGCGGGGACAAAAACATTCAGTACTTC

D: -
V: TRBV5-1
size: -
J: TRBJ1-2
CDR3: CASSPTQEGYGYTF
DNA: TGCGCCAGCAGCCCGACTCAGGAGGGCTATGGCTACACCTTC

D: -
V: TRBV5-1
size: -
J: TRBJ2-3
CDR3: CASSAGHDTDTQYF
DNA: TGCGCCAGCAGCGCCGGACACGACACAGATACGCAGTATTTT

D: TRBD2
V: TRBV27
size: -
J: TRBJ2-6
CDR3: CASSLNPLQREGPGANVLTF
DNA: TGTGCCAGCAGTTTAAATCCTCTCCAGCGGGAGGGCCCGGGGGCCAACGTCCTGACTTTC

D: TRBD1
V: TRBV11-2
size: -
J: TRBJ1-1
CDR3: CASSPNLGTGGRNTEAFF
DNA: TGTGCCAGCAGCCCAAACTTAGGGACAGGGGGCAGGAACACTGAAGCTTTCTTT

D: -
V: TRBV7-9
size: -
J: TRBJ1-6
CDR3: CASHPGRAIGSPLHF
DNA: TGTGCCAGCCACCCAGGGAGGGCAATAGGTTCACCCCTCCACTTT

D: -
V: TRBV28
size: -
J: TRBJ1-2
CDR3: CASGPGSPYGYTF
DNA: TGTGCCAGCGGCCCCGGGAGTCCCTATGGCTACACCTTC

D: TRBD1
V: TRBV19
size: -
J: TRBJ1-6
CDR3: CASSRSGTDNSPLHF
DNA: TGTGCCAGTAGTAGATCCGGGACAGATAATTCACCCCTCCACTTT

D: -
V: TRBV27
size: -
J: TRBJ1-2
CDR3: CASSFSTGGYGYTF
DNA: TGTGCCAGCAGTTTTTCTACGGGAGGCTATGGCTACACCTTC

D: -
V: TRBV10-2
size: once
J: TRBJ2-5
CDR3: CASSEEGIETQYF
DNA: TGCGCCAGCAGTGAGGAGGGTATCGAGACCCAGTACTTC

D: TRBD2
V: TRBV5-1
size: -
J: TRBJ2-5
CDR3: CASSPAPSGGAETQYF
DNA: TGCGCCAGCAGCCCTGCCCCTAGCGGGGGGGCGGAGACCCAGTACTTC

D: -
V: TRBV5-6
size: -
J: TRBJ2-5
CDR3: CASSGLGGQAETQYF
DNA: TGTGCCAGCAGCGGCCTGGGGGGCCAAGCGGAGACCCAGTACTTC

D: -
V: TRBV5-4
size: -
J: TRBJ2-7
CDR3: CASSPEGGVDEQYF
DNA: TGTGCCAGCAGCCCCGAGGGCGGGGTCGACGAGCAGTACTTC

D: TRBD1
V: TRBV28
size: -
J: TRBJ2-1
CDR3: CASRSTGGWGIEQFF
DNA: TGTGCCAGCAGGTCGACAGGGGGCTGGGGTATTGAGCAGTTCTTC

D: -
V: TRBV18
size: -
J: TRBJ1-3
CDR3: CASSPNPTRDSGNTIYF
DNA: TGTGCCAGCTCACCAAATCCGACCAGGGACTCTGGAAACACCATATATTTT

D: -
V: TRBV21-1
size: -
J: TRBJ2-7
CDR3: CASSAGTGFHEQYF
DNA: TGTGCCAGCAGCGCTGGGACAGGTTTCCACGAGCAGTACTTC

D: -
V: TRBV10-3
size: once
J: TRBJ2-2
CDR3: CAISPRGTGELFF
DNA: TGTGCCATCAGCCCCCGGGGGACCGGGGAGCTGTTTTTT

D: TRBD1
V: TRBV19
size: -
J: TRBJ2-1
CDR3: CASSFGQGRNEQFF
DNA: TGTGCCAGTAGTTTCGGACAGGGACGAAATGAGCAGTTCTTC

D: -
V: TRBV19
size: -
J: TRBJ2-5
CDR3: CASSIGLAQSQYF
DNA: TGTGCCAGTAGTATTGGGTTAGCCCAGTCCCAGTACTTC

D: -
V: TRBV6-5
size: -
J: TRBJ2-2
CDR3: CASRKIQGTGELFF
DNA: TGTGCCAGCAGGAAGATACAGGGAACCGGGGAGCTGTTTTTT

D: TRBD1
V: TRBV6-5
size: -
J: TRBJ2-7
CDR3: CASRTPGQGNYEQYF
DNA: TGTGCCAGCAGAACCCCGGGACAGGGGAACTACGAGCAGTACTTC

D: -
V: TRBV7-9
size: -
J: TRBJ1-3
CDR3: CASSPPPGFSGNTIYF
DNA: TGTGCCAGCAGTCCACCTCCTGGGTTCTCTGGAAACACCATATATTTT

D: TRBD1
V: TRBV18
size: -
J: TRBJ2-3
CDR3: CASSQGATDTQYF
DNA: TGTGCCAGCTCACAGGGGGCTACAGATACGCAGTATTTT

D: -
V: TRBV5-1
size: -
J: TRBJ2-2
CDR3: CASSLGETNTGELFF
DNA: TGCGCCAGCAGCTTGGGGGAAACGAACACCGGGGAGCTGTTTTTT

D: -
V: TRBV7-9
size: -
J: TRBJ1-1
CDR3: CASSLAGVTEAFF
DNA: TGTGCCAGCAGCTTAGCCGGGGTCACTGAAGCTTTCTTT

D: TRBD1
V: TRBV27
size: -
J: TRBJ2-7
CDR3: CASSTTGTGDHEQYF
DNA: TGTGCCAGCAGTACGACCGGGACAGGGGACCACGAGCAGTACTTC

D: -
V: TRBV10-3
size: -
J: TRBJ1-1
CDR3: CAIRGGVNTEAFF
DNA: TGTGCCATCAGAGGCGGAGTGAACACTGAAGCTTTCTTT